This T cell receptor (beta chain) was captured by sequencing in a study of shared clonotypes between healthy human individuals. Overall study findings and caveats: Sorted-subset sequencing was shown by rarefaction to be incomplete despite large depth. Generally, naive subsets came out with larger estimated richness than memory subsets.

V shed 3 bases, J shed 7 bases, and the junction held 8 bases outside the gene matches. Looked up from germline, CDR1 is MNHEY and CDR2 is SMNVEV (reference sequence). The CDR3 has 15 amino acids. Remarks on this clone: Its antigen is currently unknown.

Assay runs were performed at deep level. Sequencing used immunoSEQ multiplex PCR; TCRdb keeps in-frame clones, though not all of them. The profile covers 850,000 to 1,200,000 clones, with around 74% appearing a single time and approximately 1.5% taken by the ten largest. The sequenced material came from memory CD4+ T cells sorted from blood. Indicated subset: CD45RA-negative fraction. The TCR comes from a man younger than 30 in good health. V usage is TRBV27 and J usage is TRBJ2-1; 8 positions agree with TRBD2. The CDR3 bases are TGTGCCAGCAGTTTGAGGACTAGCTATTATAATGAGCAGTTCTTC. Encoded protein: CASSLRTSYYNEQFF.